A single sample is the source of the 21 T cell receptor beta chains below, sequenced in a study of shared clonotypes between healthy human individuals. The protocol was immunoSEQ multiplex PCR, while the TCRdb copy is restricted to in-frame clones and leaves out a portion. Seen here are some 2 million clones, roughly 94% observed once, and the top ten hold under 0.15%. Sequencing was done on a sample of naive CD4+ T cells sorted from blood. As to subset: CD45RA+ positively selected. Receptor source: a man younger than 30 in good health.

The chain couples TRBV5-4 to TRBJ1-6; D is possibly TRBD1 (6 bases). Trimming left V 2 bases short and J 9 bases short, with 18 bases between. The CDR3 runs to 16 residues. Per the germline V gene, CDR1 is SGHNT and CDR2 is YYREEE (reference sequence). CDR3 DNA: TGTGCCAGCAGCTTAACCCCACGGGGGGCGGGTTCACCCCTCCACTTT. Encoded protein: CASSLTPRGAGSPLHF.

To note about this clone: Other DNA variants within this sample encode the same CDR3. CDR3 in DNA: TGTGCCAGCAGTTATGGCGGCGACTATGGCTACACCTTC. This gives the protein CASSYGGDYGYTF. This chain links TRBV6-5 with TRBJ1-2; D is unresolved. Germline CDR1 reads MNHEY; CDR2 reads SVGAGI. CDR3 length equals 13 residues. V was cut by 3 bases and J by 3 bases, with 8 bases left in between.

The chain links TRBV5-4 to TRBJ2-7, with 7 bases that match TRBD1. Germline assignment: CDR1 SGHNT and CDR2 YYREEE (reference sequence). CDR3 length: 16 amino acids. J lost 3 bases, V lost 2 bases, and 11 bases had no gene match. CDR3 DNA sequence: TGTGCCAGCAGCTTAATGAAAGGACAGGTTAACTACGAGCAGTACTTC. This encodes CASSLMKGQVNYEQYF.

A note on this clone: This CDR3 is also generated by other DNA sequences in the sample. The chain recombines TRBV9 with TRBJ1-1; D unclear. Deletions cut 0 bases from V and 4 bases from J, with 7 bases between. The CDR3 runs 13 residues. CDR1 is SGDLS, CDR2 YYNGEE, per germline. The CDR3, as DNA: TGTGCCAGCAGCGTAGGTTCAGGCACTGAAGCTTTCTTT. Its protein product is CASSVGSGTEAFF.

This clone is a singleton in its sample. The chain joins TRBV30 to TRBJ2-7; 7 bases are shared with TRBD2. CDR1 is GTSNPN and CDR2 is SVGIG in the germline V gene (reference sequence). The junction had 9 bases not matched to a gene; V was cut back by 3 bases and J by 4 bases. CDR3 length: 14 amino acids. Here the CDR3 DNA reads TGTGCCTGGAGGCGGGCAGGGAGGGAATACGAGCAGTACTTC. This translates into CAWRRAGREYEQYF.

This chain links TRBV29-1 with TRBJ2-1; the D gene is possibly TRBD2 (6 bases). Trimming took off 6 bases at V and 3 bases at J, with 21 bases between the two ends. Germline V lookup: CDR1 SQVTM, CDR2 ANQGSEA. The CDR3 totals 16 residues. This CDR3 is CSVLGQSGGIYNEQFF. CDR3 in DNA: TGCAGCGTCCTGGGCCAGAGTGGAGGGATCTACAATGAGCAGTTCTTC.

About this clone: The same CDR3 is also encoded by other DNA sequences in this sample. V gene TRBV7-2 combines with J gene TRBJ2-3, with D unresolved. CDR3 length equals 13 residues. CDR1 and CDR2 (germline): SGHTA, FQGNSA. Trimming took 2 bases from V and 4 from J, leaving 7 bases between them. The chain's CDR3 is CASSLTGADTQYF. In DNA form, the CDR3 reads TGTGCCAGCAGCTTAACTGGTGCAGATACGCAGTATTTT.

The chain couples TRBV4-1 to TRBJ2-1; 11 bases are shared with TRBD2. Trimming at V came to 0 bases and at J to 8 bases, leaving 15 bases not matched to a gene. The germline CDR1 and CDR2 sequences are MGHRA and YSYEKL. The CDR3 loop spans 19 amino acids. This CDR3 reads CASSQDRGQILAGADEQFF. The CDR3 nucleotides read TGCGCCAGCAGCCAAGATCGGGGACAGATACTAGCGGGAGCGGATGAGCAGTTCTTC.

V gene TRBV9 combines with J gene TRBJ2-3, with D hard to call. Trimming took off 2 bases at V and 1 base at J, with 11 bases between the two ends. Germline-derived CDR1 and CDR2 are SGDLS and YYNGEE. The CDR3 has 15 residues. CDR3 coding DNA: TGTGCCAGCAGCGTGCAGGTCTTGGGCACAGATACGCAGTATTTT. The encoded protein is CASSVQVLGTDTQYF. The full variable domain, completed using reference TRBV9 and TRBJ2-3, is DSGVTQTPKHLITATGQRVTLRCSPRSGDLSVYWYQQSLDQGLQFLIQYYNGEERAKGNILERFSAQQFPDLHSELNLSSLELGDSALYFCASSVQVLGTDTQYFGPGTRLTVL.

The CDR3 DNA follows: TGTGCCAGCAGAACGCATAGCAATCAGCCCCAGCATTTT. Encoded protein: CASRTHSNQPQHF. The chain is built from TRBV6-1 and TRBJ1-5, with no clear D. Germline V gene data show CDR1 as MNHNS and CDR2 as SASEGT. CDR3 length equals 13 residues. V dropped 6 bases and J dropped 0 bases, with 6 bases sitting between them.

V usage is TRBV5-1 and J usage is TRBJ2-1, with 11 bases fitting TRBD2. The germline V gene encodes CDR1 SGHRS and CDR2 YFSETQ. J was trimmed by 5 bases and V by 5 bases; bases with no gene match: 3. The CDR3 consists of 14 residues. Here the CDR3 DNA reads TGCGCCAGCAGAGCGACTAGCGGGAACAATGAGCAGTTCTTC. Its translation is CASRATSGNNEQFF.

The gene calls are TRBV19 and TRBJ2-2; the D is unclear. V dropped 0 bases and J dropped 3 bases, with 8 bases sitting between them. The CDR3 contains 15 residues. Germline CDR1 and CDR2: LNHDA and SQIVND (reference sequence). The CDR3 DNA follows: TGTGCCAGTAGTATAGATCTGACCGACACCGGGGAGCTGTTTTTT. It yields the protein CASSIDLTDTGELFF.

V and J are TRBV2 and TRBJ2-4; 10 nucleotides line up with TRBD1. In germline, CDR1 is SNHLY, CDR2 FYNNEI. The CDR3 runs 16 residues. The V and J ends lost 4 bases and 7 bases, in that order; junction bases with no gene match: 10. In DNA form, the CDR3 reads TGTGCCAGCAGTGCGCCCGGGACAGGGGTCGGTAACATTCAGTACTTC. Protein sequence: CASSAPGTGVGNIQYF.

The chain uses TRBV25-1 and TRBJ2-4, with D maybe TRBD1 (6 bases). CDR1 MGHDK and CDR2 SYGVNS come from the germline V gene. Trimming stripped 3 bases from V and 6 bases from J, with 15 bases between. This CDR3 is built from 15 residues. CDR3 in DNA: TGTGCCAGCAGTGATAGCAGGGGCGCTGGAAACATTCAGTACTTC. It yields the protein CASSDSRGAGNIQYF.

V is TRBV18 and J is TRBJ1-4; D is possibly TRBD1 (5 bases). V lost 1 base, J lost 8 bases, and 17 bases lay in between. Germline V gives CDR1 KGHSH, CDR2 LQKENI. CDR3 length: 16 residues. For the CDR3, the DNA is TGTGCCAGCTCACCACAGGGGCCTGGGGAAGGCGAAAAACTGTTTTTT. Translation gives CASSPQGPGEGEKLFF.

The V gene is TRBV2, the J gene TRBJ1-1; tentatively, D is TRBD1 (5 bases). Germline CDR1 SNHLY, CDR2 FYNNEI. The V end was cut by 8 bases, the J end by 4 bases, with 17 bases between. This CDR3 is 14 amino acids long. The CDR3 DNA sequence: TGTGCCAGCGGTTTGGCCCCGGGGGTCACTGAAGCTTTCTTT. Translating it yields CASGLAPGVTEAFF.

The CDR3 spells CATQRGSYSNQPQHF. The DNA of the CDR3 is TGTGCCACCCAAAGGGGGTCCTATAGCAATCAGCCCCAGCATTTT. The genes are TRBV28 and TRBJ1-5; TRBD1 might be the D (6 bases). V gave up 10 bases and J gave up 0 bases, with 16 bases separating them. In germline, CDR1 is MDHEN, CDR2 SYDVKM. This CDR3 spans 15 amino acids. The full variable domain, with the rest looked up from reference TRBV28 and TRBJ1-5, is DVKVTQSSRYLVKRTGEKVFLECVQDMDHENMFWYRQDPGLGLRLIYFSYDVKMKEKGDIPEGYSVSREKKERFSLILESASTNQTSMYLCATQRGSYSNQPQHFGDGTRLSIL.

For this clone: Different DNA sequences within this sample yield the same CDR3. The chain combines TRBV19 with TRBJ1-4, with a tentative D call TRBD1 (5 bases). Trimming took off 3 bases at V and 0 bases at J, with 8 bases between the two ends. This CDR3 comprises 15 residues. The germline V gene encodes CDR1 LNHDA and CDR2 SQIVND (reference sequence). CDR3 sequence reads: CASSIQGATNEKLFF. CDR3 DNA: TGTGCCAGTAGTATCCAGGGAGCAACTAATGAAAAACTGTTTTTT.

This chain links TRBV5-5 with TRBJ2-7; D may correspond to TRBD1 or TRBD2 (5 bases each). The ends were cut back, 4 bases at V and 7 bases at J, with 21 bases in the middle. Per germline, CDR1 SGHKS and CDR2 YYEKEE (reference sequence). The CDR3 sequence is 15 residues long. CDR3 in DNA: TGTGCCAGCAGCACCCTAACAGTGGGACCGGGAGAGCAGTACTTC. Protein product: CASSTLTVGPGEQYF.

The chain couples TRBV30 to TRBJ2-7, with D possibly matching TRBD1 (7 bases). Trimming removed 3 bases at V and 4 bases at J, with 13 bases between. Per germline, CDR1 GTSNPN and CDR2 SVGIG (reference sequence). The length of the CDR3 is 13 residues. CDR3 loop: CAWRVTGRYEQYF. CDR3 sequence (DNA): TGTGCCTGGAGGGTGACAGGGAGGTACGAGCAGTACTTC. Using reference TRBV30 and TRBJ2-7 for the parts outside the CDR3, the full variable domain is SQTIHQWPATLVQPVGSPLSLECTVEGTSNPNLYWYRQAAGRGLQLLFYSVGIGQISSEVPQNLSASRPQDRQFILSSKKLLLSDSGFYLCAWRVTGRYEQYFGPGTRLTVT.

DNA for the CDR3: TGTGCCAGCAGCTCGTCATCCGAAAAACTGTTTTTT. Translating it yields CASSSSSEKLFF. The V and J genes are TRBV7-9 and TRBJ1-4; no reliable D call. V dropped 4 bases and J dropped 8 bases, with 8 bases sitting between them. The CDR3 totals 12 residues. Germline V gives CDR1 SEHNR, CDR2 FQNEAQ (reference sequence).